This T cell receptor beta chain is drawn from a study of human T cells and chemical hapten exposure. Whole blood, unfractionated, served as the material for total RNA extraction. In the study's own analysis: Ranging from roughly 23,224 to 750,000, TCR counts per sample had a median value of approximately 99,000. MiXCR, run by TCRdb on the 5' RACE reads, gives a single entry per CDR3 protein. The V and J calls follow TCRdb's processing rather than the paper's. The sample records about 140,000 distinct CDR3 sequences, 4.1% being singletons. This CDR3 has 17 residues. The germline V gene has CDR1 PRHDT and CDR2 FYEKMQ (reference sequence). V shed 0 bases and J 6 bases; nucleotides not matched to a gene: 10.

The receptor was isolated from a female donor in good health. The V call is TRBV13, the J call TRBJ1-5; TRBD1 aligns across 8 bases. For the CDR3, the DNA is TGTGCCAGCAGCTTAGGCGGGGCCAGGGGGCGAGGTCAGCCCCAGCATTTT. It translates to CASSLGGARGRGQPQHF.